The 25 T cell receptor beta chains presented below share a single source sample, sequenced in a study of shared clonotypes between healthy human individuals. Generated by immunoSEQ multiplex PCR, the TCRdb table keeps only in-frame clones and is missing some. The data show about 490,000 clones, about 82% seen once. The sample consisted of PBMCs. These receptors came from a woman aged 35 to 49 in good health. Some clones in this sample may be carry-over from other donors' samples.

Points on this clone: The same CDR3 can be traced to other DNA sequences in this sample. The rearrangement links TRBV18 to TRBJ2-1; D may be TRBD2 (6 bases). Trimming left V 2 bases short and J 0 bases short, with 8 bases between. This CDR3 is built from 15 residues. Germline CDR1 reads KGHSH; CDR2 reads LQKENI. The CDR3 nucleotides are TGTGCCAGCTCACCAGCGGGGAGCTCCTACAATGAGCAGTTCTTC. It translates to CASSPAGSSYNEQFF.

V is TRBV5-4 and J is TRBJ2-2, with D tentatively TRBD1 or TRBD2 (5 bases each). The CDR3 contains 16 residues. Between the trimmed V and J ends, which lost 3 bases and 3 bases, there was a span of 15 bases. Germline CDR1 SGHNT, CDR2 YYREEE (reference sequence). CDR3 sequence reads: CASSSTLGTDTGELFF. The CDR3 DNA reads TGTGCCAGCAGCTCAACTCTCGGGACCGACACCGGGGAGCTGTTTTTT.

This clone was found once. This chain joins TRBV7-9 and TRBJ2-3; the match to TRBD2 covers 8 bases. Germline V CDR1 and CDR2: SEHNR, FQNEAQ (reference sequence). Unmatched junction bases numbered 7, after V lost 5 bases and J lost 6 bases. The CDR3 covers 14 residues. CDR3 region: CASSPRGAWDTQYF. CDR3 coding DNA: TGTGCCAGCAGCCCGCGGGGGGCGTGGGATACGCAGTATTTT.

The chain recombines TRBV28 with TRBJ2-5, with D uncertain. This CDR3 is built from 12 residues. Germline values: CDR1 MDHEN, CDR2 SYDVKM. V was cut by 10 bases and J by 0 bases, with 9 bases left in between. This chain's CDR3 is CAIQQNQETQYF. The CDR3 DNA reads TGTGCCATTCAACAAAACCAAGAGACCCAGTACTTC.

The chain couples TRBV7-9 to TRBJ1-5; possibly TRBD1 for D (5 bases). Trimming took off 0 bases at V and 0 bases at J, with 9 bases between the two ends. The CDR3 has 16 amino acids. The germline V gene has CDR1 SEHNR and CDR2 FQNEAQ (reference sequence). The CDR3 region has the DNA TGTGCCAGCAGCTTAGCGGGGCGGAATAGCAATCAGCCCCAGCATTTT. Its translation is CASSLAGRNSNQPQHF.

The sample holds one count of this clone. The chain links TRBV27 to TRBJ2-3, with D possibly matching TRBD1 (6 bases). Looked up from germline, CDR1 is MNHEY and CDR2 is SMNVEV (reference sequence). V was cut by 6 bases and J by 6 bases, with 7 bases left in between. This CDR3 has 11 amino acids. The CDR3 DNA reads as TGTGCCAGCAGGAGGGGGGATACGCAGTATTTT. This translates into CASRRGDTQYF.

The V gene is TRBV7-6, the J gene TRBJ2-7, with 7 bases aligning to TRBD2. This CDR3 has 15 residues. Trimming cost V 4 bases and J 6 bases; bases outside gene matches: 12. The V gene's germline CDR1 is SGHVS and CDR2 FNYEAQ. CDR3 nucleotides: TGTGCCAGCAGCTCCCTGGGGCGGGGGACGGGCGAGCAGTACTTC. Translating gives CASSSLGRGTGEQYF.

The J gene is TRBJ1-2, the V gene TRBV2; possibly TRBD1 for D (5 bases). CDR1 SNHLY and CDR2 FYNNEI come from the germline V gene. The CDR3 is 13 residues long. V was clipped by 2 bases and J by 8 bases, with 12 bases between them. CDR3 sequence reads: CASSETRVEGYTF. The DNA of the CDR3 is TGTGCCAGCAGTGAAACCAGGGTGGAGGGCTACACCTTC.

This sequence joins TRBV5-4 and TRBJ2-3; TRBD2 is a possible D gene (5 bases). Germline lookup yields CDR1 SGHNT and CDR2 YYREEE (reference sequence). V lost 5 bases and J 0 bases, leaving 10 bases between the germline ends. The CDR3 totals 14 residues. CDR3 protein: CASRLAGSTDTQYF. The CDR3 coding sequence is TGTGCCAGCAGGCTAGCTGGGAGCACAGATACGCAGTATTTT.

This clone has more than one count but fewer than ten. The V and J genes are TRBV19 and TRBJ1-2; TRBD1 matches 10 bases. J gave up 1 base and V 4 bases, and 12 bases lay outside the gene matches. The CDR3 is 18 amino acids. From germline, CDR1 is LNHDA and CDR2 SQIVND (reference sequence). The DNA for the CDR3 is TGTGCCAGTAGTACCCAAGGGGGACAGGGGTACTTTAACTATGGCTACACCTTC. It specifies CASSTQGGQGYFNYGYTF. The full variable domain, with the rest looked up from reference TRBV19 and TRBJ1-2, is DGGITQSPKYLFRKEGQNVTLSCEQNLNHDAMYWYRQDPGQGLRLIYYSQIVNDFQKGDIAEGYSVSREKKESFPLTVTSAQKNPTAFYLCASSTQGGQGYFNYGYTFGSGTRLTVV.

This clone was counted between two and nine times. This chain joins TRBV5-1 and TRBJ2-7; D remains ambiguous. V was pared by 0 bases and J by 7 bases, with 11 bases between. Germline V lookup: CDR1 SGHRS, CDR2 YFSETQ. This CDR3 region has 13 residues. The CDR3 sequence is CASSLESSNEQYF. The DNA of the CDR3 is TGCGCCAGCAGCTTGGAGTCTAGTAATGAGCAGTACTTC.

This clone turned up a few times. The gene calls are TRBV5-1 and TRBJ2-3; D gene ambiguous. The V and J ends lost 7 bases and 2 bases respectively, with 14 bases between them. The germline gives CDR1 SGHRS, CDR2 YFSETQ. The CDR3 length is 14 residues. CDR3 sequence: CASGMGGPTDTQYF. For the CDR3, the DNA is TGCGCCAGCGGTATGGGCGGCCCCACAGATACGCAGTATTTT. The full variable domain, rest sourced from reference TRBV5-1 and TRBJ2-3, is KAGVTQTPRYLIKTRGQQVTLSCSPISGHRSVSWYQQTPGQGLQFLFEYFSETQRNKGNFPGRFSGRQFSNSRSEMNVSTLELGDSALYLCASGMGGPTDTQYFGPGTRLTVL.

The sample holds a few counts of this clone. This chain uses TRBV5-1 with TRBJ2-7, with TRBD2 as a possible D gene (5 bases). From germline, CDR1 is SGHRS and CDR2 YFSETQ. The V end lost 1 base, the J end lost 2 bases, and 7 bases lay between the germline ends. The CDR3 consists of 13 residues. The CDR3 here is CASSLTRPYEQYF. Written as DNA, the CDR3 is TGCGCCAGCAGCTTGACTAGGCCCTACGAGCAGTACTTC.

The chain employs TRBV6-5 and TRBJ2-1; D is possibly TRBD2 (5 bases). The CDR3 is 13 amino acids. The V gene's germline CDR1 is MNHEY and CDR2 SVGAGI. The germline V and J ends were trimmed by 6 bases and 9 bases, with 15 bases remaining between them. In nucleotides, the CDR3 is TGTGCCAGCAGCCGAACTCAGGCGGGTGAGCAGTTCTTC. This encodes CASSRTQAGEQFF.

This clone was recorded only once. The rearrangement uses TRBV7-9 and TRBJ2-5; D is possibly TRBD2 (7 bases). The CDR3 length is 15 residues. Trimming removed 2 bases at V and 9 bases at J, with 19 bases between. Germline V gene sequence: CDR1 SEHNR, CDR2 FQNEAQ (reference sequence). CDR3 region: CASSLIAGASGAQYF. As DNA, the CDR3 is TGTGCCAGCAGCTTAATCGCGGGGGCATCGGGGGCCCAGTACTTC.

The V and J genes are TRBV28 and TRBJ1-6; 7 bases align to TRBD1. CDR1 and CDR2 from the germline V gene are MDHEN and SYDVKM. There are 15 residues in the CDR3. V was pared by 6 bases and J by 7 bases, with 9 bases of the junction left unmatched. CDR3 coding DNA: TGTGCCAGCAGCCGAACCGGGACAGAGAATTCACCCCTCCACTTT. This sequence encodes CASSRTGTENSPLHF. Full variable domain (remainder filled in from reference TRBV28 and TRBJ1-6): DVKVTQSSRYLVKRTGEKVFLECVQDMDHENMFWYRQDPGLGLRLIYFSYDVKMKEKGDIPEGYSVSREKKERFSLILESASTNQTSMYLCASSRTGTENSPLHFGNGTRLTVT.

The rearrangement links TRBV7-9 to TRBJ2-2; possibly TRBD2 for D (6 bases). Germline CDR1 is SEHNR and CDR2 is FQNEAQ (reference sequence). Trimming shortened V by 2 bases and J by 2 bases, and 18 bases separated the two germline ends. This CDR3 has 18 amino acids. The chain's CDR3 is CASSLNLMFGRNTGELFF. The CDR3 DNA follows: TGTGCCAGCAGCTTAAATTTGATGTTCGGGAGAAACACCGGGGAGCTGTTTTTT.

The CDR3 sequence is CAISDRDKNIQYF. The CDR3 DNA reads as TGTGCCATCAGTGACCGGGACAAAAACATTCAGTACTTC. The chain employs TRBV10-3 and TRBJ2-4; possible D gene TRBD2, 5 bases. The CDR3 has 13 residues. V shed 3 bases and J shed 3 bases, with 6 bases lying between them. Germline V lookup: CDR1 ENHRY, CDR2 SYGVKD.

This rearrangement joins TRBV28 to TRBJ2-1, with TRBD2 matching 13 bases. CDR1 MDHEN and CDR2 SYDVKM come from the germline V gene. The V gene end was trimmed by 6 bases and the J gene end by 6 bases; junction bases not matched to a gene: 14. The CDR3 has 18 amino acids. The CDR3: CASSFRDRGLAGVNEQFF. The DNA for the CDR3 is TGTGCCAGCAGCTTCCGGGACAGAGGACTAGCGGGAGTCAATGAGCAGTTCTTC.

The chain is built from TRBV28 and TRBJ1-2, with 7 bases that match TRBD1. Germline V gene data show CDR1 as MDHEN and CDR2 as SYDVKM. The CDR3 covers 16 residues. V trimming: 6 bases; J trimming: 8 bases; junction bases outside the gene matches: 18. CDR3 in DNA: TGTGCCAGCAGATCCCCAACAGGGAAGGGGGCTTCGGGCTACACCTTC. Amino acids: CASRSPTGKGASGYTF.

The chain links TRBV2 to TRBJ1-5, with 7 bases fitting TRBD1. The CDR3 runs 14 residues. Germline loops: CDR1 SNHLY, CDR2 FYNNEI. The V segment lost 7 bases and the J segment 5 bases; nucleotides outside the gene matches: 8. CDR3 protein: CASNLRGQDQPQHF. CDR3 bases: TGTGCCAGCAATTTGAGGGGGCAGGATCAGCCCCAGCATTTT. The full variable domain, with the rest looked up from reference TRBV2 and TRBJ1-5, is EPEVTQTPSHQVTQMGQEVILRCVPISNHLYFYWYRQILGQKVEFLVSFYNNEISEKSEIFDDQFSVERPDGSNFTLKIRSTKLEDSAMYFCASNLRGQDQPQHFGDGTRLSIL.

The sample holds a few counts of this clone. The same CDR3 is also encoded by other DNA sequences in this sample. The genes are TRBV7-9 and TRBJ2-7; unclear D gene. V was clipped by 4 bases and J by 3 bases, with 10 bases between them. The CDR3 sequence is 13 residues long. Germline assignment: CDR1 SEHNR and CDR2 FQNEAQ (reference sequence). The CDR3 is CASSSVRFYEQYF. In nucleotides, the CDR3 is TGTGCCAGCAGCTCTGTACGATTCTACGAGCAGTACTTC.

The rearrangement links TRBV30 to TRBJ2-7; 7 bases are shared with TRBD1. CDR1 GTSNPN and CDR2 SVGIG come from the germline V gene (reference sequence). CDR3 length equals 13 residues. V was clipped by 3 bases and J by 2 bases; unmatched bases: 4. This chain's CDR3 is CAWRSGTAYEQYF. DNA for the CDR3: TGTGCCTGGAGGTCCGGGACAGCCTACGAGCAGTACTTC.

The V and J genes are TRBV6-4 and TRBJ2-3; 13 bases map to TRBD2. The CDR3 consists of 15 residues. J was trimmed by 4 bases and V by 5 bases; bases with no gene match: 3. Germline V gene lookup returns CDR1 MRHNA and CDR2 SNTAGT. The CDR3 loop is CASSRTSGSADTQYF. For the CDR3, the DNA is TGTGCCAGCAGTCGGACTAGCGGGAGCGCAGATACGCAGTATTTT.

This chain links TRBV29-1 with TRBJ1-2; possible D gene TRBD1, 5 bases. Germline V lookup: CDR1 SQVTM, CDR2 ANQGSEA. CDR3 length: 12 amino acids. The V end lost 4 bases, the J end lost 4 bases, and 10 bases lay between the germline ends. DNA of the CDR3: TGCAGCGTTGTCAGGGAAAGCTATGGCTACACCTTC. This translates into CSVVRESYGYTF.